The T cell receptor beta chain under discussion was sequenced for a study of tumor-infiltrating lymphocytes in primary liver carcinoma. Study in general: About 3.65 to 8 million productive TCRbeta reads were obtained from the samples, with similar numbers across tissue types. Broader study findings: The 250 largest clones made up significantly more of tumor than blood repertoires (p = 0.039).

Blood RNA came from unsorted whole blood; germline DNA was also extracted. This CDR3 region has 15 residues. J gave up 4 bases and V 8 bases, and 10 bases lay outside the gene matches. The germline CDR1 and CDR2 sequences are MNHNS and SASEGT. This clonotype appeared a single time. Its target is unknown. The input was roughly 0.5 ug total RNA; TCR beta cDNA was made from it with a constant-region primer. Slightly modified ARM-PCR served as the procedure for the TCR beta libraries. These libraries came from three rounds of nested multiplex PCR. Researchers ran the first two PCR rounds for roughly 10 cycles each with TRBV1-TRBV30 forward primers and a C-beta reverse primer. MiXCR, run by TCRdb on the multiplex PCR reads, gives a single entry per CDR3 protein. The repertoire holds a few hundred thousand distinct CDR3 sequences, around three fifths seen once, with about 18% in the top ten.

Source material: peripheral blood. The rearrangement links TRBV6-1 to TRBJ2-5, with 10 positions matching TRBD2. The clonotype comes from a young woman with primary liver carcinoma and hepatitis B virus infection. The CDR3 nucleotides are TGTGCCAGCGGTGTCGGGACTAGCGCGATAGAGACCCAGTACTTC. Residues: CASGVGTSAIETQYF.